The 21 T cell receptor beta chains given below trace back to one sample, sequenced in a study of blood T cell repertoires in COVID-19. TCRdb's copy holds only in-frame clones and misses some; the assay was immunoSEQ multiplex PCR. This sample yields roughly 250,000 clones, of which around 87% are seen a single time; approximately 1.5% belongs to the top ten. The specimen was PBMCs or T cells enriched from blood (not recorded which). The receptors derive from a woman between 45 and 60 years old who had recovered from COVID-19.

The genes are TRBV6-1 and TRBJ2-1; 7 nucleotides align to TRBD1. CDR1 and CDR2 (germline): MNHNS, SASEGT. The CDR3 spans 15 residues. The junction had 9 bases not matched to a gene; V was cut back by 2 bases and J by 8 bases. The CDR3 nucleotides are TGTGCCAGCAGTGAAATAGCAGGGGGTAAGGATGAGCAGTTCTTC. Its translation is CASSEIAGGKDEQFF.

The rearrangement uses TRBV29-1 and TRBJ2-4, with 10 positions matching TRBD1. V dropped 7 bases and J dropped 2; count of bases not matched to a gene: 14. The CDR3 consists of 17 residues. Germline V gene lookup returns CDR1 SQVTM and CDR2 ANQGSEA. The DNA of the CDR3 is TGCAGCGACCGGGACAGGGGATCGTCGGAGACCAAAAACATTCAGTACTTC. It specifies CSDRDRGSSETKNIQYF.

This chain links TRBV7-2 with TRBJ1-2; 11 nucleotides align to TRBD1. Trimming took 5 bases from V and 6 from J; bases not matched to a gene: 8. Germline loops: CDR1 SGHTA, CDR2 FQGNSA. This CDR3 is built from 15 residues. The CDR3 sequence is CASSHRDRGWDGYTF. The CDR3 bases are TGTGCCAGCAGCCACCGGGACAGGGGGTGGGATGGCTACACCTTC.

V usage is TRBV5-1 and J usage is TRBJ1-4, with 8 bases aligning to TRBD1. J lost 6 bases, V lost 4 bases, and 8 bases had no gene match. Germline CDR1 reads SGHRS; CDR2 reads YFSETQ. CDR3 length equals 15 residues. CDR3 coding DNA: TGCGCCAGCAGCAGAACAGGGGGGAGGGATGAAAAACTGTTTTTT. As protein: CASSRTGGRDEKLFF.

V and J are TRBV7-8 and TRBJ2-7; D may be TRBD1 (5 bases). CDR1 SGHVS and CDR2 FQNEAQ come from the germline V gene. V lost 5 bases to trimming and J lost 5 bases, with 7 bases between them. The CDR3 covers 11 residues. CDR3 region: CASSQGDEQYF. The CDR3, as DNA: TGTGCCAGCAGCCAAGGGGACGAGCAGTACTTC.

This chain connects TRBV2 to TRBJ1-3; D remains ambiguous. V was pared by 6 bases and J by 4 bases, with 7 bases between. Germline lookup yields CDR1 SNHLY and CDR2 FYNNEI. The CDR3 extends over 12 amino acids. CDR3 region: CASRAPGNTIYF. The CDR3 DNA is TGTGCCAGCAGGGCCCCGGGAAACACCATATATTTT.

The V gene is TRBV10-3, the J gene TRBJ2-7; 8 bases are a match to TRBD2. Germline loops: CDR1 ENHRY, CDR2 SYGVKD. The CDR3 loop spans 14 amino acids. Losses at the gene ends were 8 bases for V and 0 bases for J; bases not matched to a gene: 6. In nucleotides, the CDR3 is TGTGCCATCCGGACCGGGGGGGGCTCCTACGAGCAGTACTTC. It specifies CAIRTGGGSYEQYF.

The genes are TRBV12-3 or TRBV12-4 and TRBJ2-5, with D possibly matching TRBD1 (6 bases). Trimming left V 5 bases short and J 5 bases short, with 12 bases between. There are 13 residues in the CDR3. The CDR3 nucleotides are TGTGCCAGCAGTCTAACAGGGTTGGAGACCCAGTACTTC. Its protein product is CASSLTGLETQYF.

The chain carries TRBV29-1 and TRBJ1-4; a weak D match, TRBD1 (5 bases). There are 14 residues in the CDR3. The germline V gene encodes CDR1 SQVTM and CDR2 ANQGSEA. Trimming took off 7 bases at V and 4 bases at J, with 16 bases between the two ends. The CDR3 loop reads CSAFTGGVNEKLFF. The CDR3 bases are TGCAGCGCATTCACGGGGGGGGTTAATGAAAAACTGTTTTTT.

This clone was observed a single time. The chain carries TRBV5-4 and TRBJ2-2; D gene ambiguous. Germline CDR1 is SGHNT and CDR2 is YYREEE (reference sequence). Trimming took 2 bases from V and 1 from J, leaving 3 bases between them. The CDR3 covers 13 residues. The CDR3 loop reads CASSFWNTGELFF. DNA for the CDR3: TGTGCCAGCAGCTTCTGGAACACCGGGGAGCTGTTTTTT.

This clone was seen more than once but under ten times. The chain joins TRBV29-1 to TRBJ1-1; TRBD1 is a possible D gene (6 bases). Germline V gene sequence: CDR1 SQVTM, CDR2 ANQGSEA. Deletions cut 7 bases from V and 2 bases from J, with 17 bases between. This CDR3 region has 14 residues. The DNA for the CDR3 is TGCAGCGCACAACCGACAGGACTTAACACTGAAGCTTTCTTT. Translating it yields CSAQPTGLNTEAFF.

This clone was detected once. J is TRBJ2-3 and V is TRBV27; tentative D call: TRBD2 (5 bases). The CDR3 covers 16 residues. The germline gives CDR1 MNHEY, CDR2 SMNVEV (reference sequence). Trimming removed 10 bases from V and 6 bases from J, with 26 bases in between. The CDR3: CATHVGSTSLGDTQYF. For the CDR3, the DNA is TGTGCCACCCACGTAGGGAGCACATCGTTGGGGGATACGCAGTATTTT.

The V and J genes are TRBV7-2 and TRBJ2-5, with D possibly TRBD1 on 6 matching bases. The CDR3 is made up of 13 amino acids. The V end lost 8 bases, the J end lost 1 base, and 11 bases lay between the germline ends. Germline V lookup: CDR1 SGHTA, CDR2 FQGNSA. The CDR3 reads CASSGAVQETQYF. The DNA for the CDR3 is TGTGCCAGCTCAGGGGCGGTCCAAGAGACCCAGTACTTC.

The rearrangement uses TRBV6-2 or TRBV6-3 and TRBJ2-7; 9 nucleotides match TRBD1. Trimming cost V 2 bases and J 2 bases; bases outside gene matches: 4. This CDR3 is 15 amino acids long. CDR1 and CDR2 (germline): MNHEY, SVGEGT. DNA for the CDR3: TGTGCCAGCAGTTACCTTCGGGACAGGGCCTACGAGCAGTACTTC. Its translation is CASSYLRDRAYEQYF.

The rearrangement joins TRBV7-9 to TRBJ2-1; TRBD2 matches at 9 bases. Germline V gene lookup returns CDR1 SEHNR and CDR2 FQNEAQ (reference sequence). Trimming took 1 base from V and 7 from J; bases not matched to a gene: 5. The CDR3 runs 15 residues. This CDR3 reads CASSLDSGSKNEQFF. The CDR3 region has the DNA TGTGCCAGCAGCTTAGATAGCGGGAGCAAGAATGAGCAGTTCTTC.

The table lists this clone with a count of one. CDR3 DNA: TGCAGCGTTGTATTGTGGGGACTAGCACGCGAGCAGTTCTTC. It yields the protein CSVVLWGLAREQFF. The V gene is TRBV29-1, the J gene TRBJ2-1, with 9 bases matching TRBD2. This CDR3 is built from 14 residues. Trimming at V came to 4 bases and at J to 10 bases, leaving 11 bases not matched to a gene. The germline gives CDR1 SQVTM, CDR2 ANQGSEA.

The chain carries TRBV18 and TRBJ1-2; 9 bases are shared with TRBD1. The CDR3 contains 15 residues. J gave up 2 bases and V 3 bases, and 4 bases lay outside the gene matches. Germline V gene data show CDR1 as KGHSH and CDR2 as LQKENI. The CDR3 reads CASSPAGTGNYGYTF. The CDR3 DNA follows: TGTGCCAGCTCACCGGCAGGGACAGGGAACTATGGCTACACCTTC. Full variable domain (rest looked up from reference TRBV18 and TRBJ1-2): NAGVMQNPRHLVRRRGQEARLRCSPMKGHSHVYWYRQLPEEGLKFMVYLQKENIIDESGMPKERFSAEFPKEGPSILRIQQVVRGDSAAYFCASSPAGTGNYGYTFGSGTRLTVV.

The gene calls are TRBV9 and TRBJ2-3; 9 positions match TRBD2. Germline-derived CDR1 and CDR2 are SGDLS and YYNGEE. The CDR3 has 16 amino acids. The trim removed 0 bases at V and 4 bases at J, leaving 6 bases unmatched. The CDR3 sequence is CASSVALSGSPDTQYF. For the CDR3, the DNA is TGTGCCAGCAGCGTAGCCCTTAGCGGGAGCCCAGATACGCAGTATTTT.

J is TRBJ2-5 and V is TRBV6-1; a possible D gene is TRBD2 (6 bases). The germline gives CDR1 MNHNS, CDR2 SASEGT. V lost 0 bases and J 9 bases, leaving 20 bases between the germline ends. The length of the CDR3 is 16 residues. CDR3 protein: CASSEARRGPPKAQYF. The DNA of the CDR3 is TGTGCCAGCAGTGAAGCGCGGCGGGGTCCCCCAAAGGCCCAGTACTTC.

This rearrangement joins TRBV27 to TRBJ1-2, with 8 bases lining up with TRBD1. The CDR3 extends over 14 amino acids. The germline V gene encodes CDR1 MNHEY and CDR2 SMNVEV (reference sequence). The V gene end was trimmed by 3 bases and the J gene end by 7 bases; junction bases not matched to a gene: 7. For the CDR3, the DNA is TGTGCCAGCAGTTTGGGCAGGGGGCAAATTGGCTACACCTTC. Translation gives CASSLGRGQIGYTF.

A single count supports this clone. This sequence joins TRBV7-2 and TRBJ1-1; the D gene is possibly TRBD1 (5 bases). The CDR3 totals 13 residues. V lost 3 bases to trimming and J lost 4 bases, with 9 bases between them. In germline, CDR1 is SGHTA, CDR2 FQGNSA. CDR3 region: CASSFGGGTEAFF. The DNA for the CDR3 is TGTGCCAGCAGCTTTGGGGGGGGCACTGAAGCTTTCTTT.